The present T cell receptor beta chain was sequenced within a study of beta chain features in type 1 diabetes (dated by TCRdb to the late 2010s). Looking at the study overall: No differences in mean age, gender distribution, total cell number or subset yield were found between patients and healthy donors. Regulatory and stem cell-like memory subsets were obtained from only 8 patients and roughly 8 healthy donors, while naive and central memory subsets were obtained from all 28 donors. A total of about 110 million sorted cells were examined across all samples, and the number of cells per subset was strongly correlated with RNA yield. The study compared TCRB repertoires of sorted circulating CD4+ T cell subsets between recently diagnosed type 1 diabetes patients and matched healthy donors.

All of the isolated RNA was reverse transcribed with the High Capacity cDNA Reverse Transcription Kit, so expressed TCRB transcripts were sequenced. Deep immunoSEQ sequencing was applied to naive, central memory and regulatory T cell samples, giving an average of roughly 3.5 million total reads per sample. Sorted cells were lysed in RLT buffer, and RNA was extracted using DNase-treated RNeasy Micro or Mini kits according to cell number. Each cell subset was processed separately to prevent cross-contamination, with patient and healthy donor samples processed together. Using the immunoSEQ multiplex PCR, TCRB sequences were amplified from cDNA into 87-bp fragments spanning the CDR3 region. The amplicons were sequenced using the Illumina HiSeq platform. In the authors' own workflow: PCR bias was corrected computationally using synthetic template baselines, and reads within Hamming distance 2 were collapsed, with unmergeable singletons discarded. Reads were aligned against IMGT so that V, D and J genes, CDR3 length and insertions or deletions at six rearrangement sites could be assigned. Within each subset, clonotype counts were normalized to sorted cell number, and only after that were true diversity and Gini coefficients computed with the tcR R package. The overlap coefficient, calculated on TCRB nucleotide sequences, was used to quantify repertoire sharing. Held by TCRdb, this immuneACCESS table contains in-frame sequences only and omits some clones. Under half of the omission traces to an unresolved V gene where checked; the cause of the rest is unknown. V and J calls and clone size come straight from that table; D and trimming were deduced from the DNA. The sample yields 55,000 to 80,000 clones; approximately 50% were counted once. The ten most abundant clones make up 0.65% to 0.85% of the sample.

This clone came up a few times. Its antigen is unknown. No per-base quality is available; no much larger clone lies one base away. Each donor gave one peripheral blood draw, averaging approximately 120 mL, which was collected into heparinised tubes. Naive, central memory, regulatory and stem cell-like memory CD4+ T cells were sorted on a BD FACSAria II using a panel including CD45RO, CCR7, CD25, CD127, CD95 and CD27. All sorted populations exceeded 95% purity. PBMCs were isolated right away by Lymphoprep density gradient centrifugation and were stained directly, without culture. Samples were stained and sorted in pairs, with one healthy donor and one patient per experiment, so that batch effects were minimized. V is shortened by 11 bases, J by 2 bases, and the region joining them spans 14 bases. The CDR3 starts with the cysteine, ends with the phenylalanine, and has 13 residues. The entry retains the CDR3 DNA only, 39 bases that are in frame from base 1. CDR1 and CDR2, per the germline V gene, are SGHAT and FQNNGV.

Overall study results and their limits: Because cDNA was sequenced instead of genomic DNA, activated cells with high expression could be over-represented, although the groups did not differ in activation or CD3 levels. Patients with type 1 diabetes made fewer insertions and deleted more nucleotides at VDJ recombination sites, implying thymic rearrangement abnormalities. In all four CD4+ subsets, TCRB CDR3 length was moderately but significantly shorter in type 1 diabetes patients. Shorter templates might be favored by PCR, yet because patient and control samples were amplified and corrected together, any such skew would affect both groups equally. Because small numbers of individuals were included in the HLA sub-analyses, any influence of HLA type on TCRB rearrangement was left unresolved. Naive, central memory and regulatory TCRB repertoires appeared more similar among patients than among healthy donors.

The chain is assembled from TRBV11-2 and TRBJ2-3, with TRBD2 as a weak D call on 7 bases. This sequence originates from a man aged 30-40 years with type 1 diabetes. Source material: central memory CD4+ T cells from blood. The nucleotides are TGTGCCGCGGCGGGGGCCCCCACAGATACGCAGTATTTT. Protein translation: CAAAGAPTDTQYF.